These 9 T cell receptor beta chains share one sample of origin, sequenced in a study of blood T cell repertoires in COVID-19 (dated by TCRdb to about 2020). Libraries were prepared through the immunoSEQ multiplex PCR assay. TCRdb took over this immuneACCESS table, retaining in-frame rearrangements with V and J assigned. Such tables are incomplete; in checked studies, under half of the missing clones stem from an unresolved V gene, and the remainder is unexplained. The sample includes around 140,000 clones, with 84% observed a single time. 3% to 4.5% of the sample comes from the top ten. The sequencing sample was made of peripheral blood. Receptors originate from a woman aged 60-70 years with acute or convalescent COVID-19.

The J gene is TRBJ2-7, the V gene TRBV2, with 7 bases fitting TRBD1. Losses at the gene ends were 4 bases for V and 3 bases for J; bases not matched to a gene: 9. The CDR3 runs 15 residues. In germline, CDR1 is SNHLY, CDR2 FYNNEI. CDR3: CASSAETGSVYEQYF. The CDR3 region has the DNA TGTGCCAGCAGTGCCGAGACAGGGTCCGTCTACGAGCAGTACTTC.

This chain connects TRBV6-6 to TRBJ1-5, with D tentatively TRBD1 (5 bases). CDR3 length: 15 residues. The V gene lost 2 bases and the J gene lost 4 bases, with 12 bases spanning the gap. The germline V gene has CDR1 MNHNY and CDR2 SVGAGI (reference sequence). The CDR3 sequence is CASSYDSSFNQPQHF. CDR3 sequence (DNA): TGTGCCAGCAGTTACGACAGTAGCTTTAATCAGCCCCAGCATTTT.

The CDR3 DNA is TGTGCCAGCAGCTTAGCGGGAGCGAACACCATATATTTT. Protein sequence: CASSLAGANTIYF. The V call is TRBV7-6, the J call TRBJ1-3; D gene unclear. The CDR3 is made up of 13 amino acids. Trimming removed 0 bases at V and 7 bases at J, with 7 bases between. Germline V CDR1 and CDR2: SGHVS, FNYEAQ. Together with reference TRBV7-6 and TRBJ1-3, the CDR3 gives the full variable domain: GAGVSQSPRYKVTKRGQDVALRCDPISGHVSLYWYRQALGQGPEFLTYFNYEAQQDKSGLPNDRFSAERPEGSISTLTIQRTEQRDSAMYRCASSLAGANTIYFGEGSWLTVV.

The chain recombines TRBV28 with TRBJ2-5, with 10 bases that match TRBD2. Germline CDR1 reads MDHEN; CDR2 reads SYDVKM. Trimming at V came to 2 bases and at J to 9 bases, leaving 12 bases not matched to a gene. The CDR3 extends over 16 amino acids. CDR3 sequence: CASSLLTSGVLGAQYF. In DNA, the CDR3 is TGTGCCAGCAGTTTACTTACTAGCGGGGTTCTAGGGGCCCAGTACTTC.

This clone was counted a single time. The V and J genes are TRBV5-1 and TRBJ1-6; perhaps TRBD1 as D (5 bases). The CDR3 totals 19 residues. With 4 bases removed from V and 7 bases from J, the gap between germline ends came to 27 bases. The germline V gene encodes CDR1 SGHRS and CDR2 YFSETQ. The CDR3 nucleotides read TGCGCCAGCAGCCCCAGGGCTTTAGGGAGGATAGAAGAGAATTCACCCCTCCACTTT. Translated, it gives CASSPRALGRIEENSPLHF.

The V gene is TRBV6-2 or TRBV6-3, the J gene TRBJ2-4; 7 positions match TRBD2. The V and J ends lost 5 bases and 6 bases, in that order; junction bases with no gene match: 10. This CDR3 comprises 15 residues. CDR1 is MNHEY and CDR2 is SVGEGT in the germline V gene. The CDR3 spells CASSTPLAELNIQYF. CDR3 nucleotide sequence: TGTGCCAGCAGTACCCCGCTAGCGGAGTTAAACATTCAGTACTTC.

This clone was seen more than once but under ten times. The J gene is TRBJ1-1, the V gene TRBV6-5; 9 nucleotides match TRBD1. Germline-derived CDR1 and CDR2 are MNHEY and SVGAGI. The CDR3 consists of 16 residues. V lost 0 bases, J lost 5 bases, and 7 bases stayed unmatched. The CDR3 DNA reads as TGTGCCAGCAGTTACTCGGGGACAGGGTCGTCAACTGAAGCTTTCTTT. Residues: CASSYSGTGSSTEAFF.

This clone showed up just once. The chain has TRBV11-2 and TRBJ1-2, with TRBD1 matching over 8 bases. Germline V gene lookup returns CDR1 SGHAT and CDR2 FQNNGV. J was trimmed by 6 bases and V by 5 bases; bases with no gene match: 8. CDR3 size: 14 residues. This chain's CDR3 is CASSIDRGAHGYTF. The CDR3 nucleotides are TGTGCCAGCAGCATCGACAGGGGTGCTCATGGCTACACCTTC.

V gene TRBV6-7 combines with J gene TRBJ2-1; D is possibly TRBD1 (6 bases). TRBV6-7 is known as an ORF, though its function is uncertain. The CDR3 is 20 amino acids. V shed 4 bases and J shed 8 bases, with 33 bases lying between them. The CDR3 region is CASSWGHSGAGTRHCDEQFF. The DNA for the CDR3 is TGTGCCAGCAGTTGGGGCCATTCAGGGGCCGGGACCCGACATTGCGATGAGCAGTTCTTC.